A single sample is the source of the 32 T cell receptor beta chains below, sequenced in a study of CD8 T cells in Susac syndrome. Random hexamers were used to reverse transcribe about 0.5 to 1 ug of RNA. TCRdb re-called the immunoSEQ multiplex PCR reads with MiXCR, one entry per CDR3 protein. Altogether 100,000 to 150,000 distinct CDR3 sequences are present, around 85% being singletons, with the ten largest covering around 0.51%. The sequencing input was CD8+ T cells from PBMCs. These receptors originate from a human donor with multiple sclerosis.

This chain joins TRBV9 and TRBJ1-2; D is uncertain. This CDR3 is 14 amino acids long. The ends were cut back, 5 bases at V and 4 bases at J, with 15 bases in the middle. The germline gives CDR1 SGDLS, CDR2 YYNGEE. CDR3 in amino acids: CASSSSDDSYGYTF. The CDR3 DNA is TGTGCCAGCAGTTCCTCCGACGATAGCTATGGCTACACCTTC.

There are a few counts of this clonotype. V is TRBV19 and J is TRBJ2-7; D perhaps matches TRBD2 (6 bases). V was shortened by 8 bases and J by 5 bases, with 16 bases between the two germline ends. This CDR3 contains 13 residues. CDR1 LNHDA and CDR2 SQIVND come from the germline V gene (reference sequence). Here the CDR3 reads CASSLPGRNEQYF. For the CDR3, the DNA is TGTGCCAGTTCTCTCCCTGGGAGGAACGAGCAGTACTTC.

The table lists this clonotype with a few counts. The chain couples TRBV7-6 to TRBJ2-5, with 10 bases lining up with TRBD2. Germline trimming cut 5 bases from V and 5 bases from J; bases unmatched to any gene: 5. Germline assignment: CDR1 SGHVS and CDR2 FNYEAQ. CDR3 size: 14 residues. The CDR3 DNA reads TGTGCCAGCAGCCCAACTAGCGGGGAGGAGACCCAGTACTTC. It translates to CASSPTSGEETQYF.

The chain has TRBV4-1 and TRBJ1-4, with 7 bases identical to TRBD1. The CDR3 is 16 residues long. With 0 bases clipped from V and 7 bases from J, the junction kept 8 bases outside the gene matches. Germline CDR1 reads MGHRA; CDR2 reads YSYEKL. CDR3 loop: CASSQDRGTEGEKLFF. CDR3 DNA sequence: TGCGCCAGCAGCCAAGACCGCGGGACAGAGGGTGAAAAACTGTTTTTT.

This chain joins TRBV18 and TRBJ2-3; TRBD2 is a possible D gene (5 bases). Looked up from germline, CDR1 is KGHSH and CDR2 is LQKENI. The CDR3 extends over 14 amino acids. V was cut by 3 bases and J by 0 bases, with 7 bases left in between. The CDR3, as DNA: TGTGCCAGCTCACCCGGGGATAGCACAGATACGCAGTATTTT. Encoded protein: CASSPGDSTDTQYF. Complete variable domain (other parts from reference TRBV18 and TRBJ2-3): NAGVMQNPRHLVRRRGQEARLRCSPMKGHSHVYWYRQLPEEGLKFMVYLQKENIIDESGMPKERFSAEFPKEGPSILRIQQVVRGDSAAYFCASSPGDSTDTQYFGPGTRLTVL.

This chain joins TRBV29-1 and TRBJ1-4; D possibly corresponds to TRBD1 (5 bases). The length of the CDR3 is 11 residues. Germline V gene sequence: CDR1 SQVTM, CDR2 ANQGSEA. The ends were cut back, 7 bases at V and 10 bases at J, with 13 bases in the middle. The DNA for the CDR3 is TGCAGCGCCGCCGACAGTGGAAAACTGTTTTTT. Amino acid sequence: CSAADSGKLFF. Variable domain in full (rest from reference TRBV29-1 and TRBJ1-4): SAVISQKPSRDICQRGTSLTIQCQVDSQVTMMFWYRQQPGQSLTLIATANQGSEATYESGFVIDKFPISRPNLTFSTLTVSNMSPEDSSIYLCSAADSGKLFFGSGTQLSVL.

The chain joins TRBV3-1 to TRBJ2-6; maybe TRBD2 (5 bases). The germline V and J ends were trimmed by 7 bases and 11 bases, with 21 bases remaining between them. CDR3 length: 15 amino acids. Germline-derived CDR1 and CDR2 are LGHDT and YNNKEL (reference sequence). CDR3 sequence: CASNNVGTLGDVLTF. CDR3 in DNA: TGTGCCAGCAACAATGTAGGTACCCTCGGGGACGTCCTGACTTTC.

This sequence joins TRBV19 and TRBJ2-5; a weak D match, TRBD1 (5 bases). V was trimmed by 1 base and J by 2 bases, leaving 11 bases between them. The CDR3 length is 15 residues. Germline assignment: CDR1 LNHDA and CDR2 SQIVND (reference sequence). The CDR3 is CASSIVGHLQETQYF. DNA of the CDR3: TGTGCCAGTAGTATAGTTGGACACCTGCAAGAGACCCAGTACTTC. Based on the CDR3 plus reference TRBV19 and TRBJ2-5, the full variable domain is DGGITQSPKYLFRKEGQNVTLSCEQNLNHDAMYWYRQDPGQGLRLIYYSQIVNDFQKGDIAEGYSVSREKKESFPLTVTSAQKNPTAFYLCASSIVGHLQETQYFGPGTRLLVL.

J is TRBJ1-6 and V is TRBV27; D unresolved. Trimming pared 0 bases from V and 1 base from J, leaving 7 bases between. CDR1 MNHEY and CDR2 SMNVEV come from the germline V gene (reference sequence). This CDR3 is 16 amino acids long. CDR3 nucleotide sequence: TGTGCCAGCAGTTTATCGGGGAGGTCCTATAATTCACCCCTCCACTTT. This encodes CASSLSGRSYNSPLHF.

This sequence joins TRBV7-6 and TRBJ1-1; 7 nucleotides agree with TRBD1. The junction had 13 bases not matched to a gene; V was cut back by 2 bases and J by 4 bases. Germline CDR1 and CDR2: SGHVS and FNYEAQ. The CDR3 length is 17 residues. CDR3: CASSLSWFDREGTEAFF. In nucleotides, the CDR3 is TGTGCCAGCAGCTTATCTTGGTTTGACAGGGAGGGCACTGAAGCTTTCTTT. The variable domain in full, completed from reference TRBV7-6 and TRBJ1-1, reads GAGVSQSPRYKVTKRGQDVALRCDPISGHVSLYWYRQALGQGPEFLTYFNYEAQQDKSGLPNDRFSAERPEGSISTLTIQRTEQRDSAMYRCASSLSWFDREGTEAFFGQGTRLTVV.

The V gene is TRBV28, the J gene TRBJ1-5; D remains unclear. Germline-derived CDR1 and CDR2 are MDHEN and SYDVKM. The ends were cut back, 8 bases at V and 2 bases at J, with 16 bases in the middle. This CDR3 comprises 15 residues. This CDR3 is CASSLVEVGNQPQHF. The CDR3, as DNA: TGTGCCAGCTCCCTAGTCGAGGTCGGCAATCAGCCCCAGCATTTT.

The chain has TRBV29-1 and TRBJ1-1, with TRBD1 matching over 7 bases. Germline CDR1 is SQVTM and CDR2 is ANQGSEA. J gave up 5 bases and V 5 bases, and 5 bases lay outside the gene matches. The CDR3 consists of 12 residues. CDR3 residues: CSVTTGRTEAFF. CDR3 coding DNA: TGCAGCGTTACGACAGGGAGAACTGAAGCTTTCTTT. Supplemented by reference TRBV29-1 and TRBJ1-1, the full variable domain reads SAVISQKPSRDICQRGTSLTIQCQVDSQVTMMFWYRQQPGQSLTLIATANQGSEATYESGFVIDKFPISRPNLTFSTLTVSNMSPEDSSIYLCSVTTGRTEAFFGQGTRLTVV.

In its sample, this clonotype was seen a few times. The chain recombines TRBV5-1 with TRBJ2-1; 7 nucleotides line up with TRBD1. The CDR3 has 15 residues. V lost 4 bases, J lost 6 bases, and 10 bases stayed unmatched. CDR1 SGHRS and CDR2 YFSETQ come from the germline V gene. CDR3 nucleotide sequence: TGCGCCAGCAGCGTGACAGGGCCCAAGGGCAATGAGCAGTTCTTC. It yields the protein CASSVTGPKGNEQFF.

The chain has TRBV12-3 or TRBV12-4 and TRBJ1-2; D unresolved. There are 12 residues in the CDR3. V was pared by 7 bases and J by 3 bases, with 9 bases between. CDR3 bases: TGTGCCAGCACCGCCGGGGACTATGGCTACACCTTC. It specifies CASTAGDYGYTF.

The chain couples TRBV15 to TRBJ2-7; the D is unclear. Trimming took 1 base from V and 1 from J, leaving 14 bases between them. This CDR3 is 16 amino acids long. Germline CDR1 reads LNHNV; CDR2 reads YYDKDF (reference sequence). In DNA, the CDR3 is TGTGCCACCAGCAGAGGGGGAATCAGTTCTTCCTACGAGCAGTACTTC. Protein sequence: CATSRGGISSSYEQYF.

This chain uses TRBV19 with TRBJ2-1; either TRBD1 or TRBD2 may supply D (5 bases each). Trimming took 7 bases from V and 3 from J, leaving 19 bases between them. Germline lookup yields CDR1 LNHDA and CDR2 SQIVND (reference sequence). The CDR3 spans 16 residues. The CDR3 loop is CASTPWASGHYNEQFF. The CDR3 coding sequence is TGTGCCAGTACCCCCTGGGCGAGCGGACACTACAATGAGCAGTTCTTC. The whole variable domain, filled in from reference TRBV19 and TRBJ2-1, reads DGGITQSPKYLFRKEGQNVTLSCEQNLNHDAMYWYRQDPGQGLRLIYYSQIVNDFQKGDIAEGYSVSREKKESFPLTVTSAQKNPTAFYLCASTPWASGHYNEQFFGPGTRLTVL.

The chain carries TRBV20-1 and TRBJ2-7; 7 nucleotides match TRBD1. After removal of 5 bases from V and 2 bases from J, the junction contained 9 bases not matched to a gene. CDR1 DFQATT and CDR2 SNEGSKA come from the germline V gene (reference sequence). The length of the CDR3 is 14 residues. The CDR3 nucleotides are TGCAGTGCTCCGTTAGGGGGCTGGCCCTACGAGCAGTACGTC. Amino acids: CSAPLGGWPYEQYV.

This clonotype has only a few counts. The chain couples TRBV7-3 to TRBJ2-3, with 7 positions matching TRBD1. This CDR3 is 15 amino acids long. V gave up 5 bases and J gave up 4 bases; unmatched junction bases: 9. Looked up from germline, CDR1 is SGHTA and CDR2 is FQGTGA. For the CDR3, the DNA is TGTGCCAGCAGCGAGACAGGGATGTACTCAGATACGCAGTATTTT. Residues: CASSETGMYSDTQYF.

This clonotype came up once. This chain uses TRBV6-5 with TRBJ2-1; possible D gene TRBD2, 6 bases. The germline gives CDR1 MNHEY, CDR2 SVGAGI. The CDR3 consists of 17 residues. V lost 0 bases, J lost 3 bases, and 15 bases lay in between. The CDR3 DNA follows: TGTGCCAGCAGTTACTCGAGCGGTTTAGCGGTCTACAATGAGCAGTTCTTC. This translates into CASSYSSGLAVYNEQFF.

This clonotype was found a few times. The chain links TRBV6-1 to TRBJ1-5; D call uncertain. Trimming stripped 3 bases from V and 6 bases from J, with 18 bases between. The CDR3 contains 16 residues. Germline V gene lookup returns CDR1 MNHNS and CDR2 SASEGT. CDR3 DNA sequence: TGTGCCAGCAGTGATGCGGCAGCCGGGTACGGTCAGCCCCAGCATTTT. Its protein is CASSDAAAGYGQPQHF.

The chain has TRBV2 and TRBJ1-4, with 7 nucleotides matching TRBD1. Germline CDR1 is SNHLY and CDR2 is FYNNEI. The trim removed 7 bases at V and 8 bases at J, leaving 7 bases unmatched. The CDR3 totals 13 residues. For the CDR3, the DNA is TGTGCCAGCAAGACAGGGCTCGAAGAAAAACTGTTTTTT. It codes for CASKTGLEEKLFF.

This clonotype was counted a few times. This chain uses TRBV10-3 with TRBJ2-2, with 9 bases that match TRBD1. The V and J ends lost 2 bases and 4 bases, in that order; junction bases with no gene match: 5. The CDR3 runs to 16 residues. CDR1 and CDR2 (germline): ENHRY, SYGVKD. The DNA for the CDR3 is TGTGCCATCAGTGAGCCCGGGACAGGGTTCACCGGGGAGCTGTTTTTT. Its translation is CAISEPGTGFTGELFF.

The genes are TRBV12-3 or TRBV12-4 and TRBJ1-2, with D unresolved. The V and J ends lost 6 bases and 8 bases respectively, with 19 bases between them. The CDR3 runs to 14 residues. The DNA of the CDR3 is TGTGCCAGCAGCCCTTACTTTACCTCCTCCGGCTACACCTTC. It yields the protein CASSPYFTSSGYTF.

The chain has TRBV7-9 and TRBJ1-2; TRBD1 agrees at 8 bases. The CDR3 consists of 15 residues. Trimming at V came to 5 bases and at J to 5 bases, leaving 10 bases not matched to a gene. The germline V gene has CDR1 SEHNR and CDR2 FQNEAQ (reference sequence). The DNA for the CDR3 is TGTGCCAGCAGCAGGGGACAGGCTAGCCCTTATGGCTACACCTTC. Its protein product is CASSRGQASPYGYTF. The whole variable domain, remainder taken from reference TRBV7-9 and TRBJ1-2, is DTGVSQNPRHKITKRGQNVTFRCDPISEHNRLYWYRQTLGQGPEFLTYFQNEAQLEKSRLLSDRFSAERPKGSFSTLEIQRTEQGDSAMYLCASSRGQASPYGYTFGSGTRLTVV.

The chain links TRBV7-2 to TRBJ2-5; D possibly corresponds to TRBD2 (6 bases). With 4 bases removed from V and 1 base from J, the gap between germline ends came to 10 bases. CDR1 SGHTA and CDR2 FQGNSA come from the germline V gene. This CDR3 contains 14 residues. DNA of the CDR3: TGTGCCAGCAGCTCAGGACTATCCCAAGAGACCCAGTACTTC. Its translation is CASSSGLSQETQYF.

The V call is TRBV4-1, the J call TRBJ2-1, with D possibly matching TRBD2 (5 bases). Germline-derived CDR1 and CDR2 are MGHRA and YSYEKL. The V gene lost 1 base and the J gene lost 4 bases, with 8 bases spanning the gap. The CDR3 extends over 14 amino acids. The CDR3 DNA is TGCGCCAGCAGCCAAGGTAGCGCTTACAATGAGCAGTTCTTC. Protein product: CASSQGSAYNEQFF.

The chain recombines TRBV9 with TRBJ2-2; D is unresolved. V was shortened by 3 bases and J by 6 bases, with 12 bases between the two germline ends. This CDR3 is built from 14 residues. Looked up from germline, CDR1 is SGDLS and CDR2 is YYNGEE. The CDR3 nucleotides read TGTGCCAGCAGCGCCCCCGAGATCCCCGGGGAGCTGTTTTTT. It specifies CASSAPEIPGELFF.

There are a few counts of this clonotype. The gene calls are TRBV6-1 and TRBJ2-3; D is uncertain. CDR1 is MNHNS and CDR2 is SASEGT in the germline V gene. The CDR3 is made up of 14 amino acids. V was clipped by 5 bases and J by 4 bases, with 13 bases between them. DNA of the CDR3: TGTGCCAGCAGTTCCACTGTTGAGTCAGATACGCAGTATTTT. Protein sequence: CASSSTVESDTQYF.

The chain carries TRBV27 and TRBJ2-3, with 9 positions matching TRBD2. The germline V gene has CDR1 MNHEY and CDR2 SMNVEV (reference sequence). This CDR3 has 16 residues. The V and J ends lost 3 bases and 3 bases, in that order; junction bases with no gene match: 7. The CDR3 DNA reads TGTGCCAGCAGTTTTGCTAGCGGGGTTAGTACAGATACGCAGTATTTT. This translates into CASSFASGVSTDTQYF.

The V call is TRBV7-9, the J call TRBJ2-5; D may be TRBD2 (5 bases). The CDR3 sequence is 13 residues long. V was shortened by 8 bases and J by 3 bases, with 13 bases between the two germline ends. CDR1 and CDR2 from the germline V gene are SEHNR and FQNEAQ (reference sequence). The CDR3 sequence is CASRISEEETQYF. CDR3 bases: TGTGCCAGCCGCATTAGCGAAGAAGAGACCCAGTACTTC.

The CDR3 coding sequence is TGTGCCAGCAGCCCCGCTCTGTCTCTTGAAGCTTTCTTT. Amino acids: CASSPALSLEAFF. The V and J genes are TRBV7-9 and TRBJ1-1, with D uncertain. The V end was cut by 5 bases, the J end by 7 bases, with 14 bases between. Germline V CDR1 and CDR2: SEHNR, FQNEAQ (reference sequence). The CDR3 is 13 residues long.

The CDR3 reads CASSPPVTLGETQYF. CDR3 coding DNA: TGTGCCAGCAGCCCTCCCGTGACACTAGGGGAGACCCAGTACTTC. The rearrangement joins TRBV7-9 to TRBJ2-5; perhaps TRBD2 as D (5 bases). The CDR3 has 15 amino acids. Trimming took 5 bases from V and 5 from J, leaving 18 bases between them. Per the germline V gene, CDR1 is SEHNR and CDR2 is FQNEAQ (reference sequence). Full variable domain (rest looked up from reference TRBV7-9 and TRBJ2-5): DTGVSQNPRHKITKRGQNVTFRCDPISEHNRLYWYRQTLGQGPEFLTYFQNEAQLEKSRLLSDRFSAERPKGSFSTLEIQRTEQGDSAMYLCASSPPVTLGETQYFGPGTRLLVL.